The 25 T cell receptor beta chains listed next were all sequenced from one sample in a study of T cells in Graves' hyperthyroidism and ophthalmopathy. Amplification of TCR beta CDR3 regions was performed using RNA transcripts as template. The primer set for the first-round RT-PCR of the TCR CDR3 was HTBI. MiXCR, run by TCRdb on the multiplex PCR reads, gives a single entry per CDR3 protein. The sample shows around 190,000 distinct CDR3 sequences, less than 20% of them seen only once. The sample taken for sequencing was blood. The origin of the receptors is a woman aged 50 to 60 with Graves' hyperthyroidism.

This clonotype was recorded many times. In DNA form, the CDR3 reads TGTGCCAGCAGTCTAAATCTCGGGACATTAAGCTATGGCTACACCTTC. Its protein product is CASSLNLGTLSYGYTF. The rearrangement joins TRBV28 to TRBJ1-2, with a tentative D call TRBD1 (6 bases). Trimming cost V 5 bases and J 4 bases, with 20 bases left between them. This CDR3 has 16 amino acids. Looked up from germline, CDR1 is MDHEN and CDR2 is SYDVKM.

This clonotype was found many times. The chain has TRBV10-3 and TRBJ1-5, with 8 bases fitting TRBD1. The CDR3 length is 15 residues. The germline V gene encodes CDR1 ENHRY and CDR2 SYGVKD. The J segment lost 4 bases and the V segment lost 6 bases, leaving 8 bases of the junction unmatched. For the CDR3, the DNA is TGTGCCATCAGAGCTGGACAGGGCCAAAATCAGCCCCAGCATTTT. Translated, it gives CAIRAGQGQNQPQHF.

This clonotype has at least ten counts. The V and J genes are TRBV15 and TRBJ2-5; tentatively, D is TRBD1 (5 bases). Trimming cost V 0 bases and J 2 bases, with 7 bases left between them. Germline loops: CDR1 LNHNV, CDR2 YYDKDF (reference sequence). This CDR3 region has 14 residues. The DNA for the CDR3 is TGTGCCACCAGCAGAGATAGGACACAAGAGACCCAGTACTTC. Residues: CATSRDRTQETQYF.

This clonotype came up many times. The V call is TRBV11-3, the J call TRBJ2-1; weak D call: TRBD1 (5 bases). V was pared by 1 base and J by 7 bases, with 11 bases between. The V gene's germline CDR1 is SGHNT and CDR2 YENEEA. There are 14 residues in the CDR3. In DNA form, the CDR3 reads TGTGCCAGCAGCTTAGTGCAGGGTCGGAATGAGCAGTTCTTC. Protein product: CASSLVQGRNEQFF. Full variable domain (outside the CDR3, taken from reference TRBV11-3 and TRBJ2-1): EAGVVQSPRYKIIEKKQPVAFWCNPISGHNTLYWYLQNLGQGPELLIRYENEEAVDDSQLPKDRFSAERLKGVDSTLKIQPAELGDSAVYLCASSLVQGRNEQFFGPGTRLTVL.

In its sample, this clonotype was seen many times. The chain carries TRBV5-1 and TRBJ2-7; TRBD2 agrees at 7 bases. The J segment lost 5 bases and the V segment lost 5 bases, leaving 7 bases of the junction unmatched. The length of the CDR3 is 13 residues. CDR1 and CDR2 from the germline V gene are SGHRS and YFSETQ. Here the CDR3 DNA reads TGCGCCAGCAGGGGGCGGGAGTCCCACGAGCAGTACTTC. Its protein is CASRGRESHEQYF.

The chain carries TRBV9 and TRBJ2-5; 8 bases match TRBD2. Germline CDR1 is SGDLS and CDR2 is YYNGEE. Trimming at V came to 0 bases and at J to 1 base, leaving 5 bases not matched to a gene. This CDR3 region has 16 residues. CDR3 in DNA: TGTGCCAGCAGCGTAGCTAGCGGGCGGGCCCAAGAGACCCAGTACTTC. Translating it yields CASSVASGRAQETQYF.

This clonotype turned up a few times. This rearrangement joins TRBV6-1 to TRBJ2-5, with a tentative D call TRBD2 (7 bases). The CDR3 contains 15 residues. CDR1 is MNHNS, CDR2 SASEGT, per germline. Trimming stripped 3 bases from V and 5 bases from J, with 16 bases between. Here the CDR3 DNA reads TGTGCCAGCAGTGACCCCCGGGGGGCTATTGAGACCCAGTACTTC. Translating it yields CASSDPRGAIETQYF.

This clonotype was counted many times. V gene TRBV5-1 combines with J gene TRBJ2-3, with D possibly being TRBD1 or TRBD2 (6 bases each). CDR3 length equals 16 residues. The germline V gene has CDR1 SGHRS and CDR2 YFSETQ. V shed 0 bases and J shed 2 bases, with 13 bases lying between them. The CDR3 DNA is TGCGCCAGCAGCTTGGACCTCTGGGGGGCCACAGATACGCAGTATTTT. It is translated as CASSLDLWGATDTQYF. Looking up the rest from reference TRBV5-1 and TRBJ2-3 gives the full variable domain: KAGVTQTPRYLIKTRGQQVTLSCSPISGHRSVSWYQQTPGQGLQFLFEYFSETQRNKGNFPGRFSGRQFSNSRSEMNVSTLELGDSALYLCASSLDLWGATDTQYFGPGTRLTVL.

This clonotype was counted many times. The chain combines TRBV20-1 with TRBJ1-1; 7 bases are a match to TRBD1. The CDR3 extends over 14 amino acids. Germline V lookup: CDR1 DFQATT, CDR2 SNEGSKA (reference sequence). V lost 6 bases, J lost 3 bases, and 10 bases stayed unmatched. CDR3 protein: CSAQTGRSDTEAFF. The CDR3 DNA sequence: TGCAGTGCGCAGACAGGGAGGTCGGACACTGAAGCTTTCTTT.

This clonotype occurred many times. The chain recombines TRBV27 with TRBJ1-1; no clear D. This CDR3 has 17 amino acids. V lost 3 bases and J lost 2, with 19 bases in between. Germline CDR1 is MNHEY and CDR2 is SMNVEV (reference sequence). Written as DNA, the CDR3 is TGTGCCAGCAGTTTCTTCGTCCCAATACCTTTCAACACTGAAGCTTTCTTT. Translation: CASSFFVPIPFNTEAFF.

This clonotype was seen repeatedly, ten times or more. The CDR3, as DNA: TGTGCCAGCAGTCCGACAGGGGCCTTCACAGATACGCAGTATTTT. Its protein product is CASSPTGAFTDTQYF. This chain joins TRBV27 and TRBJ2-3; 8 nucleotides line up with TRBD1. The germline V gene has CDR1 MNHEY and CDR2 SMNVEV (reference sequence). V lost 5 bases to trimming and J lost 2 bases; unmatched junction nucleotides: 6. The CDR3 is made up of 15 amino acids.

V and J are TRBV2 and TRBJ1-6, with 9 bases identical to TRBD1. The CDR3 loop spans 14 amino acids. CDR1 is SNHLY and CDR2 is FYNNEI in the germline V gene. After removal of 3 bases from V and 7 bases from J, the junction contained 1 base not matched to a gene. The CDR3 is CASSDTGGNSPLHF. Written as DNA, the CDR3 is TGTGCCAGCAGTGATACAGGGGGCAATTCACCCCTCCACTTT.

V and J are TRBV19 and TRBJ1-3; the D gene is possibly TRBD1 (6 bases). The ends were cut back, 8 bases at V and 2 bases at J, with 10 bases in the middle. Germline values: CDR1 LNHDA, CDR2 SQIVND (reference sequence). The CDR3 is made up of 13 amino acids. CDR3 amino acids: CASGTGTGNTIYF. The DNA for the CDR3 is TGTGCCAGTGGAACAGGGACTGGAAACACCATATATTTT.

Ten or more counts support this clonotype. The chain carries TRBV7-3 and TRBJ2-1; perhaps TRBD1 as D (6 bases). Germline lookup yields CDR1 SGHTA and CDR2 FQGTGA. This CDR3 comprises 15 residues. V gave up 1 base and J gave up 2 bases, with 9 bases separating them. CDR3: CASSLNTGPYNEQFF. CDR3 bases: TGTGCCAGCAGCTTAAACACAGGGCCCTACAATGAGCAGTTCTTC.

Comment on this clonotype: A much larger clone differs from this one at a single base, so this may be a read error. The chain employs TRBV12-3 or TRBV12-4 and TRBJ1-5, with no clear D. This CDR3 has 14 amino acids. With 6 bases removed from V and 0 bases from J, the gap between germline ends came to 9 bases. The CDR3 nucleotides are TGTGCCAGCAGCGGACGGTATAGCAATCAGCCCCAGCATTTT. It encodes CASSGRYSNQPQHF.

This clonotype has ten or more counts. The V call is TRBV2, the J call TRBJ2-5; the match to TRBD2 covers 8 bases. The CDR3 length is 15 residues. From germline, CDR1 is SNHLY and CDR2 FYNNEI. V trimming: 0 bases; J trimming: 5 bases; junction bases outside the gene matches: 5. CDR3 DNA sequence: TGTGCCAGCAGTGAAGCGGCGGGAGGCGGGGAGACCCAGTACTTC. Residues: CASSEAAGGGETQYF.

The V and J genes are TRBV19 and TRBJ2-3; D may match TRBD1 or TRBD2 (6 bases each). The CDR3 has 16 residues. The germline gives CDR1 LNHDA, CDR2 SQIVND (reference sequence). V lost 8 bases and J lost 6, with 24 bases in between. The DNA of the CDR3 is TGTGCCAGTCGCCCGCTGGACGGGGGCAATACGGATACGCAGTATTTT. Its protein product is CASRPLDGGNTDTQYF.

This clonotype was found many times. The chain couples TRBV7-2 to TRBJ2-5; D is possibly TRBD2 (5 bases). V was cut by 5 bases and J by 2 bases, with 9 bases left in between. This CDR3 is built from 13 residues. From germline, CDR1 is SGHTA and CDR2 FQGNSA. For the CDR3, the DNA is TGTGCCAGCAGCCCAAGGGAGCAAGAGACCCAGTACTTC. Encoded protein: CASSPREQETQYF.

The sample holds a few counts of this clonotype. The chain has TRBV20-1 and TRBJ2-1, with 8 bases matching TRBD2. CDR1 is DFQATT and CDR2 is SNEGSKA in the germline V gene (reference sequence). Trimming removed 8 bases from V and 0 bases from J; junction bases left unmatched: 6. This CDR3 has 14 residues. The CDR3 reads CSSGSRPSYNEQFF. CDR3 DNA: TGCAGTAGCGGGAGTAGGCCCTCCTACAATGAGCAGTTCTTC.

The V and J genes are TRBV4-1 and TRBJ1-5, with 7 bases fitting TRBD1. With V trimmed by 1 base and J by 4 bases, 13 bases remained unmatched. The germline CDR1 and CDR2 sequences are MGHRA and YSYEKL. The CDR3 totals 18 residues. The chain's CDR3 is CASSQAILSGQINQPQHF. The CDR3 DNA reads TGCGCCAGCAGCCAAGCAATCCTTTCGGGACAGATAAATCAGCCCCAGCATTTT.

This clonotype was picked up many times. V is TRBV3-1 and J is TRBJ2-2; TRBD2 aligns across 8 bases. The CDR3 runs to 17 residues. With V trimmed by 1 base and J by 3 bases, 7 bases remained unmatched. Germline V gives CDR1 LGHDT, CDR2 YNNKEL (reference sequence). The CDR3 DNA reads TGTGCCAGCAGCCAAGCGTTAGCGGGGACCGACACCGGGGAGCTGTTTTTT. Translation: CASSQALAGTDTGELFF.

This chain uses TRBV2 with TRBJ2-7, with D unresolved. The germline V and J ends were trimmed by 3 bases and 1 base, with 7 bases remaining between them. Germline CDR1 and CDR2: SNHLY and FYNNEI. The CDR3 loop spans 13 amino acids. CDR3 nucleotide sequence: TGTGCCAGCAGTGATCAGAAGTCCTACGAGCAGTACTTC. Translating gives CASSDQKSYEQYF. Full variable domain (outside the CDR3, taken from reference TRBV2 and TRBJ2-7): EPEVTQTPSHQVTQMGQEVILRCVPISNHLYFYWYRQILGQKVEFLVSFYNNEISEKSEIFDDQFSVERPDGSNFTLKIRSTKLEDSAMYFCASSDQKSYEQYFGPGTRLTVT.

Of note for this clonotype: The junction differs from germline at one of its ends, possibly a read error. The gene calls are TRBV7-3 and TRBJ2-7; D possibly uses TRBD1 or TRBD2 (5 bases each). CDR1 and CDR2 from the germline V gene are SGHTA and FQGTGA. The CDR3 runs 14 residues. The CDR3 region is CASSQGDRRDEQYF. CDR3 nucleotide sequence: TGCGCCAGCAGCCAAGGGGACCGAAGGGACGAGCAGTACTTC.

This clonotype was recorded many times. In DNA, the CDR3 is TGTGCCAGCAGCTTGGGGTATTTTGGCAATGAGCAGTTCTTC. Amino acids: CASSLGYFGNEQFF. This sequence joins TRBV5-6 and TRBJ2-1; D not resolved. V lost 0 bases to trimming and J lost 6 bases, with 10 bases between them. CDR1 and CDR2 (germline): SGHDT, YYEEEE. The CDR3 has 14 amino acids.

This clonotype was picked up a small number of times. This chain joins TRBV7-9 and TRBJ2-2, with D unclear. V was pared by 2 bases and J by 5 bases, with 9 bases between. The CDR3 has 14 residues. Per the germline V gene, CDR1 is SEHNR and CDR2 is FQNEAQ (reference sequence). CDR3 nucleotides: TGTGCCAGCAGCTTATTTTTACTTACCGGGGAGCTGTTTTTT. It yields the protein CASSLFLLTGELFF.